Detailed here is one T cell receptor (beta chain). The CDR3 runs 14 residues. The trim removed 6 bases at V and 6 bases at J, leaving 8 bases unmatched. Germline CDR1 is MNHEY and CDR2 is SVGEGT. Clones were sequenced by immunoSEQ multiplex PCR, and TCRdb holds only the in-frame ones, with some missing. The sample includes about 150,000 clones, over 85% seen only once; the top ten take about 20%. These data belong to a study of T cell responses to AZD1222 COVID-19 vaccine. Sequencing used peripheral blood, obtained on day 0 of AZD1222 vaccination. This sequence was found in an adult in good health. The chain links TRBV6-2 or TRBV6-3 to TRBJ1-2, with 9 bases identical to TRBD1. The DNA for the CDR3 is TGTGCCAGCAGCTTACAGGGGGCTAAGGATGGCTACACCTTC. Protein product: CASSLQGAKDGYTF.